The rows below give T cell receptor beta chains drawn from one sample of a study of regulatory T cells in long-lasting Graves disease. TCRdb used MiXCR to reprocess the multiplex PCR reads, holding one entry per CDR3 protein. The sample holds approximately 440,000 distinct CDR3 sequences, around 15% seen once. The same data also went into a second study, on T cells in Graves' hyperthyroidism and ophthalmopathy.

The sample was peripheral blood mononuclear cells (PBMCs), taken at new diagnosis, from a patient treated with antithyroid drugs. These receptors all stem from a middle-aged man with Graves disease. The conserved cysteine and the conserved F or W are not part of the CDR3 here. Some rows have no size entry. The others give once, few or many, or a class for an expanded clone.

abundance	j_gene	v_gene	CDR3aa
NA	TRBJ2-7	TRBV7-9	ASSTVGLAPYEQY
few	TRBJ2-3	TRBV30	AWRDTGVGDTQY
many	TRBJ2-1	TRBV2	ASRPGAGNNEQF
few	TRBJ2-1	TRBV6-1	ASSDPGVSSYNEQF
few	TRBJ2-1	TRBV28	ASSRPGLAGGRGNEQF
many	TRBJ1-1	TRBV12-3/TRBV12-4	ASSFGVLLNTEAF
many	TRBJ2-3	TRBV20-1	SASPLGGRGGADTQY
many	TRBJ2-7	TRBV18	ASSQTWETSYEQY
few	TRBJ1-1	TRBV5-6	ASSRYNTGKIAEAF
few	TRBJ2-2	TRBV20-1	SAREGAFPTGELF
many	TRBJ2-7	TRBV12-3/TRBV12-4	ASNLDLDSSYEQY
many	TRBJ1-1	TRBV28	ASSLDQIKTEAF
few	TRBJ2-3	TRBV7-2	ASSLDRASFSRGPDTQY
NA	TRBJ2-1	TRBV7-9	ASSLLTSGSGSEQF
many	TRBJ2-1	TRBV7-8	ASSPHRLSSYNEQF
NA	TRBJ2-3	TRBV12-3/TRBV12-4	ASSYGGSADTQY
NA	TRBJ2-1	TRBV19	ASTHQPGPPVSREQF
NA	TRBJ2-5	TRBV5-1	ASIGGGTQY
many	TRBJ2-7	TRBV29-1	SVPGTDDSYEQY
many	TRBJ2-1	TRBV7-9	ASSIDTLLGEQF
many	TRBJ2-7	TRBV3-1	ASSQDSSYEQY
few	TRBJ1-1	TRBV27	ASSFGGLYTEAF
NA	TRBJ2-5	TRBV28	ASSPRGWQETQY
many	TRBJ2-1	TRBV2	ASSEAGVWNEQF
NA	TRBJ2-5	TRBV6-1	ASRLAAQETQY
few	TRBJ2-1	TRBV29-1	SDLRAPGLGDEQF
NA	TRBJ2-5	TRBV27	ASRLRAQETQY
few	TRBJ2-3	TRBV12-3/TRBV12-4	ASSERYTQY
NA	TRBJ2-1	TRBV7-2	ASSLSPGLAMFEQF
many	TRBJ2-3	TRBV30	AWSDPPTLTQY
NA	TRBJ2-5	TRBV5-1	ASSPDFLQETQY
many	TRBJ1-2	TRBV29-1	SVDREDYGYT
many	TRBJ1-5	TRBV6-1	ASRDRGDSNQPQH
many	TRBJ2-2	TRBV2	ASSSTSGRAGGELF
NA	TRBJ2-1	TRBV9	ASSVERGYDNEQF
many	TRBJ2-5	TRBV11-2	ASTLGRGQETQY
NA	TRBJ2-1	TRBV5-1	ASSLFGQGNREQF
many	TRBJ2-7	TRBV6-1	ASRSSGLAGYEQY
NA	TRBJ2-1	TRBV12-3/TRBV12-4	ASTWGQYNEQF
NA	TRBJ2-3	TRBV19	ASSYGTSEADTQY
many	TRBJ2-7	TRBV5-1	ASSFGGGNSYEQY
many	TRBJ2-1	TRBV28	ASSIQEKEQF
few	TRBJ2-7	TRBV12-3/TRBV12-4	ASSLPGQGPDEQY
NA	TRBJ1-3	TRBV12-3/TRBV12-4	ASSRGPSGNTIY
NA	TRBJ2-7	TRBV28	ASSPPGRPLNEQY
many	TRBJ2-7	TRBV15	AQTPGSPSRVGGAYEQY
few	TRBJ2-7	TRBV28	ASSGGGSFSYEQY
NA	TRBJ1-5	TRBV6-1	ASSEKGFYSNQPQH
many	TRBJ2-2	TRBV10-3	AISLTSVNTGELF
many	TRBJ2-7	TRBV10-3	AISGRTHYEQY
NA	TRBJ1-5	TRBV4-1	ASSQDRTPSNQPQH
NA	TRBJ2-1	TRBV28	ASSLSYWREKNEQF
NA	TRBJ2-7	TRBV19	ASSISGLAGEQY
few	TRBJ1-4	TRBV29-1	SVGRQGRDEKLF
many	TRBJ2-7	TRBV12-5	ASASFATANYEQY
few	TRBJ2-7	TRBV3-1	ASGRQGVNPHEQY
NA	TRBJ2-6	TRBV20-1	SGTSGSSGANVLT
NA	TRBJ1-6	TRBV6-1	ASTRTLDSPLH
many	TRBJ2-4	TRBV29-1	SVGQSNIQY
NA	TRBJ1-5	TRBV6-1	ASSLALGSYSNQPQH